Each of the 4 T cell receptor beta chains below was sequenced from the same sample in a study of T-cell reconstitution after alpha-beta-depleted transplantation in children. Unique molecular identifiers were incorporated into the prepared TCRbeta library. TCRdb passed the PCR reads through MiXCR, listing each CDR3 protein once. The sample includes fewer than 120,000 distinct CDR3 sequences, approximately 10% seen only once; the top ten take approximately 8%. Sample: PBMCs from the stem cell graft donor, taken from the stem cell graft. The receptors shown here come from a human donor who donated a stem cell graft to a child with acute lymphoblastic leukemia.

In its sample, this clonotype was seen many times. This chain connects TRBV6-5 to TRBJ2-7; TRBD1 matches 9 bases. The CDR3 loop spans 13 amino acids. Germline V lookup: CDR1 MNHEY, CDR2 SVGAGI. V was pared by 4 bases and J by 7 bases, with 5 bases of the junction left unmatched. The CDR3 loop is CASSLTGGLEQYF. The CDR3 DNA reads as TGTGCCAGCAGTTTAACAGGGGGCTTAGAGCAGTACTTC.

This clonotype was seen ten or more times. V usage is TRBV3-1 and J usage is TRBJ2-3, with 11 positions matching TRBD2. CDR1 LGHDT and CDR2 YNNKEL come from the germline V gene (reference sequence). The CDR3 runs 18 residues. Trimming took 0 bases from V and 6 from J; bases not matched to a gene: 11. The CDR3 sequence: CASSQELSLAGDSDTQYF. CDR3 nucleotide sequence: TGTGCCAGCAGCCAAGAGCTCTCACTAGCGGGAGACTCGGATACGCAGTATTTT.

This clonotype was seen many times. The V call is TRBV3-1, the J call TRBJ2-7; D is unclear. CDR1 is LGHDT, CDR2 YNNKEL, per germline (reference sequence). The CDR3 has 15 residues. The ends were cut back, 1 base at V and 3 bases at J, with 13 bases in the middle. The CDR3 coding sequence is TGTGCCAGCAGCCAAGCAAGGGCCCCCAACTACGAGCAGTACTTC. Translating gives CASSQARAPNYEQYF.

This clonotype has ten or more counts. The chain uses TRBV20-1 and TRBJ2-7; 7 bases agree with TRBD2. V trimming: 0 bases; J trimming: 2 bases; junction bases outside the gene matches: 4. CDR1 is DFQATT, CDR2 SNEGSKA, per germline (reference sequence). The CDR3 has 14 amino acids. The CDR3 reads CSARESGGPYEQYF. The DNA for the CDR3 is TGCAGTGCTAGAGAGTCGGGAGGCCCCTACGAGCAGTACTTC.